This TCR beta chain emerged from a study of TIL therapy for anti-PD-1-resistant metastatic lung cancer (TCRdb year 2021). Concerning the study at large: Tumors were collected before any PD-1/PD-L1 blockade, after which patients were given nivolumab, and patients who progressed were given lymphodepletion, an infusion of expanded TIL and IL-2. Across the cohort, whole-exome sequencing showed a median non-synonymous tumor mutation burden of roughly 1.5 mutations per megabase. Tumor and peripheral blood T cell receptor beta sequencing was used to track clonotypes across tumor, expanded TIL product and serial blood samples. Enrolled patients had a median age of almost 55 years (range about 38-75) and a median tumor PD-L1 proportion score of 6% to 6.5%. Most of the cohort had lung adenocarcinoma, including a few EGFR-mutant tumors and two ALK-rearranged tumors, and half of the patients were either current or former smokers.

Including the terminal cysteine and phenylalanine, the CDR3 comprises 13 residues. The read is trimmed to its CDR3 DNA, 39 bases read in frame from base 1. Trimming costs V 0 bases and J 8 bases, and their ends lie 8 bases apart. Taken from the germline V gene (reference sequence), the CDR1 and CDR2 loops are SGHNT and YYREEE. Using bias-controlled multiplex PCR with the immunoSEQ v3 hsTCRB kit, the TCR beta CDR3 regions were amplified from genomic DNA. An Illumina NextSeq 500 was used to sequence the TCR libraries, reaching approximately 2 million read pairs at survey level or about 4.5-6 million at deep level. As for the original processing: Clonality was reported by immunoSEQ Analyzer software, which also assigned V, D and J genes and filtered out non-productive sequences. To compare repertoires between infused TIL and blood, productive Simpson clonality was used along with the Morisita overlap index of productive TRB rearrangements. The absolute count of a clonotype in blood was estimated by multiplying the lymphocyte count by the CD3+ fraction and by the productive frequency of the clone. TCRdb stores this immuneACCESS table with in-frame sequences only. Part of the clones is absent; in the studies checked, under half of the shortfall reflects unresolved V genes, and no reason is known for the rest. The V and J calls and clone size come from that table; D and trimming were worked out from the DNA. Here the sample has approximately 60,000 clones; less than 85% occur a single time. More than 1.5% of the sample belongs to the ten largest clones.

In light of the paper, this sample's time point label describes: pre-treatment sample, taken before nivolumab and TIL therapy. A phase I trial run at two centers enrolled adults with stage 4 NSCLC between late 2017 and early 2020. The samples were obtained from a phase I trial that was single-arm and open-label and tested tumor-infiltrating lymphocyte therapy combined with nivolumab in advanced non-small cell lung cancer. Blood mononuclear cells from EDTA tubes were separated on a Ficoll gradient and snap-frozen as pellets, and DNA was extracted from the cells using a Qiagen mini-prep kit. On this clone itself: Its antigen is not yet known. Within one base of it there is no much larger clone, and no base qualities were kept.

General study outcomes and caveats: The baseline peripheral repertoire was partially replaced by infused TIL clonotypes, which then decayed over months, and no apparent association between persistence and response was found. The study protocol defined all tumor marker inferences as exploratory. The cohort was highly selected, including more treatment-naive, never-smoker and oncogene-addicted patients than is typical, which limits generalizability.

Specimen: blood, collected at baseline. The chain couples TRBV5-4 to TRBJ1-4; the D gene identity is not certain. The origin of this receptor is a person aged 25-79 years with non-small cell lung cancer. This receptor has the CDR3 CASSLGLREKLFF. The DNA sequence is TGTGCCAGCAGCTTGGGACTTAGGGAAAAACTGTTTTTT.